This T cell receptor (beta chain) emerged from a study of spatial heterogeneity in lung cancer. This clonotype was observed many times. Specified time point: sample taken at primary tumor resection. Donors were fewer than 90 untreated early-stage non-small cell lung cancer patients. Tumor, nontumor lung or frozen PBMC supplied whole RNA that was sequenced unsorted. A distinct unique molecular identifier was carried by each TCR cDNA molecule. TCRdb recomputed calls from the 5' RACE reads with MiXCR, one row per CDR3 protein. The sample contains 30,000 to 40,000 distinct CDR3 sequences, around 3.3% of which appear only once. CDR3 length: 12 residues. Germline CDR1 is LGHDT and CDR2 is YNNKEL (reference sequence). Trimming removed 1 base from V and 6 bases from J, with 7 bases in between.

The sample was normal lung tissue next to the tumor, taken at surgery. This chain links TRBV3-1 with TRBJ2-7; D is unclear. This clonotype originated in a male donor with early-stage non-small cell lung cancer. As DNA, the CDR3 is TGTGCCAGCAGCCAAGGTAGGCGCGAGCAGTACTTC. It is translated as CASSQGRREQYF.